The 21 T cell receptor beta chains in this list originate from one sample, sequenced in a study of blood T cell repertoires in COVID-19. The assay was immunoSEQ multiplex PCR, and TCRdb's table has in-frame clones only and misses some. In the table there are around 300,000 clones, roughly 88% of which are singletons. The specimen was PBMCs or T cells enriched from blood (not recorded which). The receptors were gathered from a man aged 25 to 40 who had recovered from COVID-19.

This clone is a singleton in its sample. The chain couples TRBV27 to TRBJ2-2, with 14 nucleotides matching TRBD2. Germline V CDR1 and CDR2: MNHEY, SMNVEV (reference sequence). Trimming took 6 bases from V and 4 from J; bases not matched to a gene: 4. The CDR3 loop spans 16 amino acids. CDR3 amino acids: CASRRGTSGGTGELFF. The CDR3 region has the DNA TGTGCCAGCAGACGAGGGACTAGCGGGGGCACCGGGGAGCTGTTTTTT.

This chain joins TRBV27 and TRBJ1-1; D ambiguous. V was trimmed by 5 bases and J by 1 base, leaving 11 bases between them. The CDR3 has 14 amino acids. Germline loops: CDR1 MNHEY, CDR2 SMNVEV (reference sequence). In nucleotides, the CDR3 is TGTGCCAGCAGTGTACGTCAGGCGAACACTGAAGCTTTCTTT. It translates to CASSVRQANTEAFF.

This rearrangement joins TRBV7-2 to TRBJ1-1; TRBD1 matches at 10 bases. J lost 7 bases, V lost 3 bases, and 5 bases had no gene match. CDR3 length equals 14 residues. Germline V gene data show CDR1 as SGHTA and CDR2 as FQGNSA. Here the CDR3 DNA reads TGTGCCAGCAGCTTGGGACAGGGGACGGTTGAAGCTTTCTTT. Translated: CASSLGQGTVEAFF.

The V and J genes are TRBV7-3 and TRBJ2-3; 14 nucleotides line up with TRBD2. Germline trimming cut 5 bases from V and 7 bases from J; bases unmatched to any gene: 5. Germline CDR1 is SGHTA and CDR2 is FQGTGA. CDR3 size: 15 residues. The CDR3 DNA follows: TGTGCCAGCAGCGGCGGGACTAGCGGGGGTTATACGCAGTATTTT. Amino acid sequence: CASSGGTSGGYTQYF.

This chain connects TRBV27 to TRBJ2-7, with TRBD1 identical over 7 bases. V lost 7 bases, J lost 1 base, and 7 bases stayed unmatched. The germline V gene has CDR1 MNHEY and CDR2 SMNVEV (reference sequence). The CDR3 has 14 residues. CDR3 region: CASKEGQVSYEQYF. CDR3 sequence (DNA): TGTGCCAGCAAGGAAGGACAGGTGTCCTACGAGCAGTACTTC.

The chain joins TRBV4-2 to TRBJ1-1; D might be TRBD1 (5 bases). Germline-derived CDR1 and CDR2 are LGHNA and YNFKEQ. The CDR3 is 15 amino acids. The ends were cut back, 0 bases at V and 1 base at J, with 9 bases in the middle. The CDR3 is CASSQEETGNTEAFF. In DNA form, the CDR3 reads TGTGCCAGCAGCCAAGAAGAAACAGGGAACACTGAAGCTTTCTTT.

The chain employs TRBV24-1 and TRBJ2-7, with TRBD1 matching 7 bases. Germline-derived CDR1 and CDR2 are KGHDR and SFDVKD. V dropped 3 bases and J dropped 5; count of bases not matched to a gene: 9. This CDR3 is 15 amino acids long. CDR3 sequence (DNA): TGTGCCACCAGTGATGCCAGGGGGAGCGGAAACGAGCAGTACTTC. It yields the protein CATSDARGSGNEQYF.

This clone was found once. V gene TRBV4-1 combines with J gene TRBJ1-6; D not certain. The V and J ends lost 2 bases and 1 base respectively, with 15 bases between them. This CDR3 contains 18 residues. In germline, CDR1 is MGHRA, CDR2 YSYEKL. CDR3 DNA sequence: TGCGCCAGCAGCCAACTTATACCCGAGAGTTCCTATAATTCACCCCTCCACTTT. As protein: CASSQLIPESSYNSPLHF.

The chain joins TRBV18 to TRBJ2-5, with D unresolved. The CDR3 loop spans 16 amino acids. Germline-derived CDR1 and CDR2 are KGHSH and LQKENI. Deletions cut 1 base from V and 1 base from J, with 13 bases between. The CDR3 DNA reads TGTGCCAGCTCACCACTTTCCAGCGAGTCCCAAGAGACCCAGTACTTC. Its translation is CASSPLSSESQETQYF.

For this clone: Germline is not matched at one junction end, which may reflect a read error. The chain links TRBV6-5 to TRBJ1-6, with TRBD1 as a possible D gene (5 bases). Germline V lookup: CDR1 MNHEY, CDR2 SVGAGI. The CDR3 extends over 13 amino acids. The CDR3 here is CANSYPGRSPLHF. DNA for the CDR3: TGTGCCAACAGTTACCCAGGGAGGTCACCCCTCCACTTT.

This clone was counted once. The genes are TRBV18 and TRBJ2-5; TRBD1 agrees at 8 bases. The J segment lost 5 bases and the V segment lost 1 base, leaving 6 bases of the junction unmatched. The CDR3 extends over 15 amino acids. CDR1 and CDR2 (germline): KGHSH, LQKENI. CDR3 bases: TGTGCCAGCTCACCACGGACAGGGATGGGGGAGACCCAGTACTTC. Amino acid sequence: CASSPRTGMGETQYF.

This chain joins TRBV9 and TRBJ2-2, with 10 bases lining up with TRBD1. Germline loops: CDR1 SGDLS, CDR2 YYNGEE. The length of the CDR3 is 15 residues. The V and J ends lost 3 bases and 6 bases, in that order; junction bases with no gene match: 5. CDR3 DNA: TGTGCCAGCAGCGATCGGACAGGGGGAGCCGGGGAGCTGTTTTTT. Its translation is CASSDRTGGAGELFF.

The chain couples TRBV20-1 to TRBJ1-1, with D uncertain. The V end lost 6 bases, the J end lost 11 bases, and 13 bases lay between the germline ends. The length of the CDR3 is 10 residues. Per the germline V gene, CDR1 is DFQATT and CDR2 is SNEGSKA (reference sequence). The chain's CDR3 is CSAPTEGAFF. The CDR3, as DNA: TGCAGTGCGCCTACGGAGGGCGCTTTCTTT.

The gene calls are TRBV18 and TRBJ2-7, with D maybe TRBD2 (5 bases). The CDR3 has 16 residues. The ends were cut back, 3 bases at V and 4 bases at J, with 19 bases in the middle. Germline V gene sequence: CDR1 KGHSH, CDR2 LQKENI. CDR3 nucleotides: TGTGCCAGCTCACCTACCGGGATCCCCTCCTCATACGAGCAGTACTTC. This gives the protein CASSPTGIPSSYEQYF.

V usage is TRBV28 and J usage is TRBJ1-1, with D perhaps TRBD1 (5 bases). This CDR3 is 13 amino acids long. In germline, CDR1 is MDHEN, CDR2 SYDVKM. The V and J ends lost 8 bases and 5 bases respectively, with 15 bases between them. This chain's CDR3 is CASWRGAGTEAFF. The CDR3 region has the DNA TGTGCCAGCTGGAGGGGCGCGGGAACTGAAGCTTTCTTT.

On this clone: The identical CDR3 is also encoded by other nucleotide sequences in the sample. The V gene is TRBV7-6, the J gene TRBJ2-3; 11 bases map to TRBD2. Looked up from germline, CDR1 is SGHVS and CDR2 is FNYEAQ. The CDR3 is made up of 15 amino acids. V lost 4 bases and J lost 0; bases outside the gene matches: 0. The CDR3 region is CASSSSGGSTDTQYF. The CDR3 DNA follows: TGTGCCAGCAGCTCTAGCGGGGGGAGCACAGATACGCAGTATTTT.

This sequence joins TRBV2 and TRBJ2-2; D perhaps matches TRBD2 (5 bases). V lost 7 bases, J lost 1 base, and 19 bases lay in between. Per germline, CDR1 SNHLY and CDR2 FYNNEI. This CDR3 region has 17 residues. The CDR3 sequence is CASISSQTRGNTGELFF. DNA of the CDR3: TGTGCCAGCATCTCGTCCCAAACTAGAGGGAACACCGGGGAGCTGTTTTTT.

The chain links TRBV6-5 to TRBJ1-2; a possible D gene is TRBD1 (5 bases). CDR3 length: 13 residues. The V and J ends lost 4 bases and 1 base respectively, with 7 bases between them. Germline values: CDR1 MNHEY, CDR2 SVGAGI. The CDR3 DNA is TGTGCCAGCAGTTTCGGGGGTAACTATGGCTACACCTTC. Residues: CASSFGGNYGYTF.

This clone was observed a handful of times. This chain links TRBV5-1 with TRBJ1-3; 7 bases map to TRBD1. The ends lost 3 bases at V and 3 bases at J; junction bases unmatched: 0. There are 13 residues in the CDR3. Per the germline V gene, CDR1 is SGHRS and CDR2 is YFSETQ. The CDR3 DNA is TGCGCCAGCAGCTGGGACAGTGGAAACACCATATATTTT. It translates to CASSWDSGNTIYF.

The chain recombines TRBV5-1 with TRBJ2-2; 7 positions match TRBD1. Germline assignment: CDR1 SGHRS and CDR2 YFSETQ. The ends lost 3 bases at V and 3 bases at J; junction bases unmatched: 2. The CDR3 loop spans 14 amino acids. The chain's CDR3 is CASSSTGYTGELFF. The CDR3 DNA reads TGCGCCAGCAGCTCGACAGGGTACACCGGGGAGCTGTTTTTT.

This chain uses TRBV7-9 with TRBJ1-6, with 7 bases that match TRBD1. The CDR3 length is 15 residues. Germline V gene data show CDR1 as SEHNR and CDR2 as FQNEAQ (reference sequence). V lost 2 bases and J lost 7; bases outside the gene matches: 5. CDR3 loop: CASSLMGQPNSPLHF. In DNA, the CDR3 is TGTGCCAGCAGCTTAATGGGACAGCCGAATTCACCCCTCCACTTT.